Following are 8 T cell receptor beta chains from one sample sequenced in a study of T cell repertoires in cytomegalovirus infection. TCRdb re-analysed the reads in MiXCR, keeping a single row per CDR3 protein. The table lists roughly 570,000 distinct CDR3 sequences, 35% to 50% of them singletons. What these receptors recognize is not known. The specimen comprised cultured PBMCs, sampled from culture after CMV antigen stimulation. The receptors come from a human donor in good health (CMV status not recorded). Some clones in this sample may be carry-over from other donors' samples.

This clonotype was found a few times. This sequence joins TRBV2 and TRBJ2-3; D may be TRBD1 or TRBD2 (5 bases each). V lost 0 bases and J 5 bases, leaving 15 bases between the germline ends. This CDR3 is built from 16 residues. The germline V gene has CDR1 SNHLY and CDR2 FYNNEI. The CDR3 DNA follows: TGTGCCAGCAGTGAAGCCCCCCTCAGGGCGGGAGATACGCAGTATTTT. Its translation: CASSEAPLRAGDTQYF.

The chain carries TRBV4-2 and TRBJ2-4; no definite D call. V was clipped by 0 bases and J by 8 bases, with 14 bases between them. CDR1 and CDR2 from the germline V gene are LGHNA and YNFKEQ. The CDR3 loop spans 15 amino acids. CDR3 amino acids: CASSQDPGQVDIQYF. The CDR3 DNA is TGTGCCAGCAGCCAAGATCCGGGCCAGGTTGACATTCAGTACTTC.

The chain is built from TRBV15 and TRBJ1-4; D gene unclear. This CDR3 has 15 residues. Trimming took off 2 bases at V and 4 bases at J, with 11 bases between the two ends. Per the germline V gene, CDR1 is LNHNV and CDR2 is YYDKDF (reference sequence). CDR3: CATSRPGAFNEKLFF. DNA for the CDR3: TGTGCCACCAGCAGACCGGGAGCTTTTAATGAAAAACTGTTTTTT.

This clonotype was recorded a few times. The V and J genes are TRBV7-9 and TRBJ1-1; TRBD1 is a possible D gene (6 bases). This CDR3 is built from 14 residues. Germline V gene data show CDR1 as SEHNR and CDR2 as FQNEAQ (reference sequence). V lost 5 bases and J lost 4, with 14 bases in between. The CDR3 DNA sequence: TGTGCCAGCAGCCGCACCGTAGGGGGCACTGAAGCTTTCTTT. It specifies CASSRTVGGTEAFF.

Comment on this clonotype: At one end the junction does not follow the germline gene, possibly because of a read error. The chain has TRBV7-2 and TRBJ2-7, with 9 bases fitting TRBD2. The CDR3 runs 14 residues. Germline V lookup: CDR1 SGHTA, CDR2 FQGNSA. In DNA form, the CDR3 reads TGTGCCAGCAGCCCGAGCGGGGGGTGGAACGAGAAGTACTTC. It encodes CASSPSGGWNEKYF.

There are a few counts of this clonotype. This CDR3 is CASSSPSGFSQPQHF. In DNA form, the CDR3 reads TGTGCCAGCAGTTCTCCTTCAGGGTTCTCTCAGCCCCAGCATTTT. The V call is TRBV6-6, the J call TRBJ1-5; the D gene is possibly TRBD1 (5 bases). Germline V CDR1 and CDR2: MNHNY, SVGAGI (reference sequence). Trimming removed 4 bases from V and 6 bases from J, with 16 bases in between. The CDR3 spans 15 residues.

This clonotype was recorded a few times. The chain employs TRBV7-2 and TRBJ1-1; tentatively, D is TRBD1 (5 bases). V was cut by 4 bases and J by 1 base, with 13 bases left in between. From germline, CDR1 is SGHTA and CDR2 FQGNSA. This CDR3 region has 15 residues. CDR3 nucleotides: TGTGCCAGCAGCTCGGCCGGAACAGGGAACACTGAAGCTTTCTTT. This sequence encodes CASSSAGTGNTEAFF.

The J gene is TRBJ2-2, the V gene TRBV7-2; D is unclear. Germline V CDR1 and CDR2: SGHTA, FQGNSA. The CDR3 contains 17 residues. Between the trimmed V and J ends, which lost 6 bases and 6 bases, there was a span of 23 bases. CDR3: CASSYIGGPPLAGELFF. The CDR3 region has the DNA TGTGCCAGCAGTTACATCGGCGGACCTCCCCTGGCCGGGGAGCTGTTTTTT.